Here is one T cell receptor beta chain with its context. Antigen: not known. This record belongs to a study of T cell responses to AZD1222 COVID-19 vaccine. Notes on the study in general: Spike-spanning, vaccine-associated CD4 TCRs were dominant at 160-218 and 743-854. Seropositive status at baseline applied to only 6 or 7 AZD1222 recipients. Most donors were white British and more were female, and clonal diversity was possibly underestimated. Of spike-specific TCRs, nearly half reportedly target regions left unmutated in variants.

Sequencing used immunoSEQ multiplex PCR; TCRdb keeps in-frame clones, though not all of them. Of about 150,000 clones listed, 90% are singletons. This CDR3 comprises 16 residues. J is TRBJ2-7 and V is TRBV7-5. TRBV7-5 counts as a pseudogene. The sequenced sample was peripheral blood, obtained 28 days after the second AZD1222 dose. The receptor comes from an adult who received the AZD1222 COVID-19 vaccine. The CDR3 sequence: CARSLTANRGGGEQYF. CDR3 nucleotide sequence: TGTGCCAGAAGCTTAACTGCCAACAGGGGCGGGGGCGAGCAGTACTTC.